The 10 T cell receptor beta chains listed next were all sequenced from one sample in a study of identical twins (dated by TCRdb to 2016 to 2018). Library method: 5' RACE. Sequencing used an Illumina HiSeq 2000. TCRdb trimmed the raw reads at Q25, called clones with MiXCR and kept productive beta chains. Each record represents a unique CDR3 protein, reported with the most common genes and DNA among its rows. This sample gives under 250,000 distinct CDR3 sequences in total; 7.5% of them show up just once. Around 2.1% of the sample rests with the top ten. These data were also reused for a study on yellow fever vaccine responses in identical twins.

The source material was memory (CD45RO+) T cells sorted from blood. What this sample's cell subset or site label stands for: CD45RO+ enriched T cells. The source of these receptors is a woman younger than 35 in good health.

V is TRBV24-1 and J is TRBJ2-3, with D possibly matching TRBD1 (5 bases). CDR1 is KGHDR and CDR2 is SFDVKD in the germline V gene. The CDR3 length is 16 residues. The V end lost 4 bases, the J end lost 1 base, and 14 bases lay between the germline ends. The CDR3 sequence: CATSERTNGGTDTQYF. As DNA, the CDR3 is TGTGCCACCAGTGAACGGACAAACGGCGGCACAGATACGCAGTATTTT.

In its sample, this clonotype was seen many times. The rearrangement links TRBV29-1 to TRBJ2-7; maybe TRBD1 (6 bases). This CDR3 is built from 13 residues. V lost 6 bases and J 6 bases, leaving 18 bases between the germline ends. Germline V gives CDR1 SQVTM, CDR2 ANQGSEA. The CDR3 DNA follows: TGCAGCGTCGGAATCGATACCAGGGGCGAGCAGTACTTC. Protein: CSVGIDTRGEQYF.

This clonotype came up many times. J is TRBJ2-3 and V is TRBV6-1; TRBD2 matches at 9 bases. The CDR3 is made up of 16 amino acids. Germline V gene sequence: CDR1 MNHNS, CDR2 SASEGT. J gave up 3 bases and V 1 base, and 5 bases lay outside the gene matches. CDR3 bases: TGTGCCAGCAGTGAAGTCGCGGGAGGGGGGACAGATACGCAGTATTTT. Residues: CASSEVAGGGTDTQYF.

This clonotype was seen at least ten times. This chain uses TRBV28 with TRBJ1-1, with D possibly TRBD1 on 5 matching bases. Germline loops: CDR1 MDHEN, CDR2 SYDVKM. The CDR3 is made up of 16 amino acids. V was pared by 1 base and J by 0 bases, with 12 bases between. This CDR3 is CASSLSGVRMNTEAFF. The CDR3 nucleotides are TGTGCCAGCAGTTTATCGGGGGTTCGCATGAACACTGAAGCTTTCTTT.

This chain connects TRBV7-8 to TRBJ2-3, with TRBD2 identical over 12 bases. V trimming: 4 bases; J trimming: 7 bases; junction bases outside the gene matches: 3. The V gene's germline CDR1 is SGHVS and CDR2 FQNEAQ. The CDR3 consists of 14 residues. CDR3 residues: CASSSTSGSYTQYF. As DNA, the CDR3 is TGTGCCAGCAGCTCGACTAGCGGGAGTTATACGCAGTATTTT.

This clonotype was seen ten or more times. This chain links TRBV5-1 with TRBJ2-4; TRBD1 agrees at 7 bases. Trimming took 5 bases from V and 8 from J; bases not matched to a gene: 4. CDR1 and CDR2 (germline): SGHRS, YFSETQ. This CDR3 region has 12 residues. CDR3 residues: CASRGQLDIQYF. The CDR3 DNA reads as TGCGCCAGCAGGGGACAGCTCGACATTCAGTACTTC.

This clonotype has more than one count but fewer than ten. The chain has TRBV7-9 and TRBJ2-7; 8 bases map to TRBD2. The junction had 5 bases not matched to a gene; V was cut back by 1 base and J by 0 bases. In germline, CDR1 is SEHNR, CDR2 FQNEAQ (reference sequence). The CDR3 is 16 residues long. CDR3 DNA sequence: TGTGCCAGCAGCTTAGGGCAAGCGGGGGTCTCCTACGAGCAGTACTTC. This gives the protein CASSLGQAGVSYEQYF.

This clonotype appeared many times. This rearrangement joins TRBV5-1 to TRBJ2-2; D might be TRBD1 (6 bases). V was shortened by 4 bases and J by 0 bases, with 10 bases between the two germline ends. The length of the CDR3 is 15 residues. Looked up from germline, CDR1 is SGHRS and CDR2 is YFSETQ. The CDR3 here is CASSTGQTNTGELFF. In nucleotides, the CDR3 is TGCGCCAGCAGCACCGGACAGACGAACACCGGGGAGCTGTTTTTT.

This clonotype has only a few counts. CDR3 DNA: TGTGCCAGCAGCCCCTCGGGCGGGGGAAAGGGGACTGAAGCTTTCTTT. It codes for CASSPSGGGKGTEAFF. This chain uses TRBV7-9 with TRBJ1-1; D possibly corresponds to TRBD1 (5 bases). Per germline, CDR1 SEHNR and CDR2 FQNEAQ (reference sequence). The V gene lost 5 bases and the J gene lost 5 bases, with 21 bases spanning the gap. The length of the CDR3 is 16 residues. The full variable domain, completed using reference TRBV7-9 and TRBJ1-1, is DTGVSQNPRHKITKRGQNVTFRCDPISEHNRLYWYRQTLGQGPEFLTYFQNEAQLEKSRLLSDRFSAERPKGSFSTLEIQRTEQGDSAMYLCASSPSGGGKGTEAFFGQGTRLTVV.

In its sample, this clonotype was seen many times. The chain has TRBV3-1 and TRBJ2-1; 10 positions agree with TRBD2. V lost 1 base to trimming and J lost 4 bases; unmatched junction nucleotides: 4. This CDR3 spans 16 amino acids. CDR1 is LGHDT and CDR2 is YNNKEL in the germline V gene (reference sequence). CDR3: CASSQASGGLYNEQFF. The CDR3 DNA reads TGTGCCAGCAGCCAAGCTAGCGGGGGCCTATACAATGAGCAGTTCTTC.